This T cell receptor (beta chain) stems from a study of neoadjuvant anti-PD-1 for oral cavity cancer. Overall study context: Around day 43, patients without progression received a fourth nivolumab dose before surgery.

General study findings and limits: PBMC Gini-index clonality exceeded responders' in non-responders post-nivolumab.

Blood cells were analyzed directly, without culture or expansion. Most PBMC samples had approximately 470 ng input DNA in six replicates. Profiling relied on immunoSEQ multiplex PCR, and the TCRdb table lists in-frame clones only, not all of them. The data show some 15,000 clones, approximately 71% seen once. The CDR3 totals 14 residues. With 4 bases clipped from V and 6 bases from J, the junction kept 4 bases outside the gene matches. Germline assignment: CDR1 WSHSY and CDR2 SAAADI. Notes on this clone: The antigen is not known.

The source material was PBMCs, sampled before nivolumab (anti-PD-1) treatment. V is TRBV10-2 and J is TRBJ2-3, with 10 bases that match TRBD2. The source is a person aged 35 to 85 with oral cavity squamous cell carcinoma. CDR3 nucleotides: TGCGCCAGCAGTGTTACTAGCGGGATTGATACGCAGTATTTT. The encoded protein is CASSVTSGIDTQYF.